These 26 T cell receptor beta chains originate from one sample sequenced in a study of shared clonotypes between healthy human individuals. This table comes from immunoSEQ multiplex PCR, and its TCRdb copy is limited to in-frame clones, with some not included. The table lists 1.5 million to 2.5 million clones, about 95% of them singletons. Terminally differentiated effector memory CD45RA+ cells were left out of the naive CD8 fraction, which was CD45RO-negative and positively selected for CCR7. Sequencing used naive CD8+ T cells sorted from blood. These receptors were taken from a young man in good health.

The V call is TRBV25-1, the J call TRBJ1-1; the D gene is possibly TRBD1 (5 bases). This CDR3 has 13 residues. Trimming removed 6 bases from V and 0 bases from J, with 8 bases in between. In germline, CDR1 is MGHDK, CDR2 SYGVNS. This CDR3 reads CASREGLNTEAFF. CDR3 DNA sequence: TGTGCCAGCAGGGAGGGACTGAACACTGAAGCTTTCTTT.

The rearrangement joins TRBV7-8 to TRBJ1-6; no reliable D call. This CDR3 spans 16 amino acids. Trimming removed 5 bases from V and 4 bases from J, with 15 bases in between. Per the germline V gene, CDR1 is SGHVS and CDR2 is FQNEAQ. The CDR3 here is CASSPEMDLYNSPLHF. In nucleotides, the CDR3 is TGTGCCAGCAGCCCAGAAATGGATCTGTATAATTCACCCCTCCACTTT.

This clone was seen just once. The V gene is TRBV4-1, the J gene TRBJ1-5; tentatively, D is TRBD1 (6 bases). The ends were cut back, 4 bases at V and 1 base at J, with 11 bases in the middle. The CDR3 is made up of 15 amino acids. Germline V gives CDR1 MGHRA, CDR2 YSYEKL. CDR3 amino acids: CASSPWDNSNQPQHF. As DNA, the CDR3 is TGCGCCAGCAGCCCCTGGGACAACAGCAATCAGCCCCAGCATTTT.

This clone was recorded once. The chain is built from TRBV7-9 and TRBJ1-4; D remains ambiguous. The CDR3 contains 15 residues. The germline CDR1 and CDR2 sequences are SEHNR and FQNEAQ (reference sequence). V lost 6 bases and J lost 4, with 15 bases in between. The CDR3 region is CASSPRTLNNEKLFF. As DNA, the CDR3 is TGTGCCAGCAGTCCGAGGACGCTTAATAATGAAAAACTGTTTTTT.

As for this clone: The junction departs from germline at one end; a sequencing error may be responsible. The chain is built from TRBV28 and TRBJ2-1; D remains unclear. Germline V gene lookup returns CDR1 MDHEN and CDR2 SYDVKM. This CDR3 is built from 13 residues. The CDR3 nucleotides are TGCGCCAGCACCCCTTACGAAGGGTATGAGCAGTTCTTC. Residues: CASTPYEGYEQFF. The full variable domain, completed using reference TRBV28 and TRBJ2-1, is DVKVTQSSRYLVKRTGEKVFLECVQDMDHENMFWYRQDPGLGLRLIYFSYDVKMKEKGDIPEGYSVSREKKERFSLILESASTNQTSMYLCASTPYEGYEQFFGPGTRLTVL.

Notes on this clone: One end of the junction does not line up with germline, which may come from a read error. V and J are TRBV2 and TRBJ1-4, with TRBD1 matching 7 bases. Germline V lookup: CDR1 SNHLY, CDR2 FYNNEI. The CDR3 spans 10 residues. Here the CDR3 reads CASGLQGSLF. CDR3 coding DNA: TGTGCCAGCGGGTTACAGGGGTCTCTTTTT.

CDR3 loop: CASSSWISNQPQHF. The CDR3 DNA reads TGTGCCAGCAGCTCGTGGATCAGCAATCAGCCCCAGCATTTT. The gene calls are TRBV5-6 and TRBJ1-5; D uncertain. The CDR3 is 14 amino acids. V gave up 3 bases and J gave up 1 base, with 8 bases separating them. Germline CDR1 reads SGHDT; CDR2 reads YYEEEE.

The rearrangement links TRBV4-1 to TRBJ1-2; TRBD1 might be the D (6 bases). The CDR3 has 15 amino acids. V dropped 5 bases and J dropped 0 bases, with 13 bases sitting between them. Germline CDR1 is MGHRA and CDR2 is YSYEKL. In nucleotides, the CDR3 is TGCGCCAGCAGCGAATCACAGGGAGCTAACTATGGCTACACCTTC. Amino acid sequence: CASSESQGANYGYTF.

The chain combines TRBV27 with TRBJ2-7; 11 nucleotides align to TRBD2. The junction had 4 bases not matched to a gene; V was cut back by 5 bases and J by 1 base. This CDR3 has 15 residues. Germline V gene data show CDR1 as MNHEY and CDR2 as SMNVEV (reference sequence). Written as DNA, the CDR3 is TGTGCCAGCAGTATAGCGGGAGGGCCTTCCTACGAGCAGTACTTC. Residues: CASSIAGGPSYEQYF.

This chain uses TRBV2 with TRBJ2-1; D might be TRBD2 (5 bases). CDR1 is SNHLY and CDR2 is FYNNEI in the germline V gene. The CDR3 is 14 amino acids. V lost 11 bases and J 0 bases, leaving 14 bases between the germline ends. The CDR3 protein is CAWGAESSYNEQFF. The CDR3, as DNA: TGTGCCTGGGGAGCGGAGAGCTCCTACAATGAGCAGTTCTTC.

In this sample, this clone turned up once. Other DNA sequences in this sample translate to the same CDR3. This rearrangement joins TRBV7-9 to TRBJ2-1, with no clear D. From germline, CDR1 is SEHNR and CDR2 FQNEAQ (reference sequence). V was pared by 1 base and J by 5 bases, with 6 bases between. The CDR3 totals 13 residues. CDR3 amino acids: CASSLDGHNEQFF. The CDR3 DNA reads TGTGCCAGCAGCTTAGATGGGCACAATGAGCAGTTCTTC.

The J gene is TRBJ2-7, the V gene TRBV5-5; TRBD1 matches at 12 bases. V gave up 4 bases and J gave up 7 bases; unmatched junction bases: 9. This CDR3 spans 15 amino acids. Germline V gene sequence: CDR1 SGHKS, CDR2 YYEKEE (reference sequence). The CDR3 DNA is TGTGCCAGCAGCCCCCGGGACAGGGGGCTTTGGGAGCAGTACTTC. Translating it yields CASSPRDRGLWEQYF.

With respect to this clone: Different DNA sequences within this sample yield the same CDR3. This chain links TRBV6-1 with TRBJ2-7; D may be TRBD2 (6 bases). The ends were cut back, 0 bases at V and 1 base at J, with 10 bases in the middle. This CDR3 contains 15 residues. Looked up from germline, CDR1 is MNHNS and CDR2 is SASEGT. In DNA, the CDR3 is TGTGCCAGCAGTGAAGCCGGGGGATCGTCCTACGAGCAGTACTTC. Translated, it gives CASSEAGGSSYEQYF.

The chain recombines TRBV6-5 with TRBJ1-5; D may be TRBD1 (5 bases). V was pared by 7 bases and J by 2 bases, with 15 bases between. Germline-derived CDR1 and CDR2 are MNHEY and SVGAGI. This CDR3 comprises 15 residues. The CDR3 here is CASKGKQEGNQPQHF. In DNA form, the CDR3 reads TGTGCCAGCAAGGGGAAACAGGAGGGCAATCAGCCCCAGCATTTT.

The chain has TRBV7-2 and TRBJ1-1, with no clear D. There are 14 residues in the CDR3. V was cut by 2 bases and J by 3 bases, with 10 bases left in between. Germline V CDR1 and CDR2: SGHTA, FQGNSA. The CDR3 is CASSLPGWDTEAFF. The CDR3 coding sequence is TGTGCCAGCAGCTTACCGGGTTGGGACACTGAAGCTTTCTTT. The whole variable domain, filled in from reference TRBV7-2 and TRBJ1-1, reads GAGVSQSPSNKVTEKGKDVELRCDPISGHTALYWYRQSLGQGLEFLIYFQGNSAPDKSGLPSDRFSAERTGGSVSTLTIQRTQQEDSAVYLCASSLPGWDTEAFFGQGTRLTVV.

The chain links TRBV25-1 to TRBJ2-7; TRBD2 is a possible D gene (6 bases). In germline, CDR1 is MGHDK, CDR2 SYGVNS. This CDR3 region has 13 residues. The V end lost 10 bases, the J end lost 1 base, and 14 bases lay between the germline ends. CDR3 sequence: CATMEGQSYEQYF. The CDR3, as DNA: TGTGCCACCATGGAGGGCCAGTCCTACGAGCAGTACTTC.

The chain couples TRBV12-5 to TRBJ1-2; TRBD1 agrees at 8 bases. The CDR3 spans 16 residues. Germline V gene lookup returns CDR1 LGHNT and CDR2 FRNRAP. V shed 3 bases, J shed 3 bases, and the junction held 9 bases outside the gene matches. The CDR3 DNA reads TGTGCTAGTGGTTTTGGCGGACAGGGAGACGACTATGGCTACACCTTC. Its translation is CASGFGGQGDDYGYTF.

V usage is TRBV11-2 and J usage is TRBJ1-3, with TRBD1 as a possible D gene (5 bases). The length of the CDR3 is 14 residues. V shed 5 bases and J shed 1 base, with 9 bases lying between them. Germline CDR1 and CDR2: SGHAT and FQNNGV. The CDR3 protein is CASSTWTSGNTIYF. In DNA, the CDR3 is TGTGCCAGCAGCACCTGGACATCTGGAAACACCATATATTTT.

The sample holds one count of this clone. CDR3 loop: CASSQLQGGVADTQYF. In DNA form, the CDR3 reads TGCGCCAGCAGCCAGCTACAGGGGGGGGTGGCGGATACGCAGTATTTT. The chain uses TRBV4-3 and TRBJ2-3, with D possibly matching TRBD1 (8 bases). The ends were cut back, 3 bases at V and 6 bases at J, with 19 bases in the middle. The CDR3 consists of 16 residues. From germline, CDR1 is LGHNA and CDR2 YSLEER.

The CDR3: CASSWDSAGGEQYF. CDR3 sequence (DNA): TGTGCCAGCAGTTGGGACAGCGCGGGGGGCGAGCAGTACTTC. The chain uses TRBV27 and TRBJ2-7; maybe TRBD2 (8 bases). The CDR3 totals 14 residues. Germline-derived CDR1 and CDR2 are MNHEY and SMNVEV (reference sequence). The V end lost 4 bases, the J end lost 6 bases, and 16 bases lay between the germline ends.

The chain carries TRBV9 and TRBJ1-3, with D possibly being TRBD1 (6 bases). Germline CDR1 is SGDLS and CDR2 is YYNGEE. This CDR3 is 17 amino acids long. The V end was cut by 0 bases, the J end by 0 bases, with 13 bases between. CDR3 sequence reads: CASSVEGGAYSGNTIYF. The CDR3 nucleotides are TGTGCCAGCAGCGTAGAAGGGGGGGCCTACTCTGGAAACACCATATATTTT.

V usage is TRBV7-9 and J usage is TRBJ1-2; 7 bases fit TRBD1. This CDR3 is built from 15 residues. V dropped 4 bases and J dropped 7; count of bases not matched to a gene: 12. CDR1 and CDR2 from the germline V gene are SEHNR and FQNEAQ (reference sequence). The CDR3, as DNA: TGTGCCAGCAGCTCCACTCGGACAGGAGAGCTTGGCTACACCTTC. It is translated as CASSSTRTGELGYTF.

The chain recombines TRBV28 with TRBJ1-1, with D tentatively TRBD1 (5 bases). Per germline, CDR1 MDHEN and CDR2 SYDVKM. Trimming left V 5 bases short and J 0 bases short, with 10 bases between. CDR3 length: 14 amino acids. Here the CDR3 reads CASSHQGLNTEAFF. As DNA, the CDR3 is TGTGCCAGCAGTCATCAGGGATTGAACACTGAAGCTTTCTTT.

Points on this clone: This specimen includes other DNA sequences encoding the same CDR3. The V call is TRBV2, the J call TRBJ1-4; D is uncertain. CDR1 is SNHLY, CDR2 FYNNEI, per germline. The CDR3 contains 11 residues. V lost 3 bases to trimming and J lost 8 bases, with 4 bases between them. CDR3 region: CASSEGEKLFF. The CDR3 bases are TGTGCCAGCAGTGAGGGGGAAAAACTGTTTTTT.

V and J are TRBV23-1 and TRBJ2-6; a weak D match, TRBD1 (5 bases). TRBV23-1 is treated as an ORF (open reading frame) with a function not yet certain. Deletions cut 4 bases from V and 0 bases from J, with 10 bases between. The CDR3 is 16 amino acids. DNA of the CDR3: TGCGCCAGCAGTCTTGCAGGGTCCTCTGGGGCCAACGTCCTGACTTTC. This codes for CASSLAGSSGANVLTF.

The chain couples TRBV4-1 to TRBJ2-3; D unresolved. Trimming left V 0 bases short and J 1 base short, with 8 bases between. The CDR3 consists of 15 residues. CDR1 MGHRA and CDR2 YSYEKL come from the germline V gene. This CDR3 is CASSQESTRTDTQYF. CDR3 sequence (DNA): TGCGCCAGCAGCCAAGAAAGCACCCGCACAGATACGCAGTATTTT.